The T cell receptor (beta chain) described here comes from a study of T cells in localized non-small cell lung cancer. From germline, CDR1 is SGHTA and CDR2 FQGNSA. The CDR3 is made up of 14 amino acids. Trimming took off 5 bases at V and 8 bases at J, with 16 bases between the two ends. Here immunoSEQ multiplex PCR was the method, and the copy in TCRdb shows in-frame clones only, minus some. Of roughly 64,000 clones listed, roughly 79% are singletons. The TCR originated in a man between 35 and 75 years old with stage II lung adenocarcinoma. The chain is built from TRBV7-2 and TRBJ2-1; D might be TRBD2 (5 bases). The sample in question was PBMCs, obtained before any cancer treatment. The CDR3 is CASSQSGEIYEQFF. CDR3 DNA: TGTGCCAGCAGCCAGTCCGGGGAAATATATGAGCAGTTCTTC.